Below, one TCR beta chain is given with its context. The sample belongs to a study of blood T cell repertoires in COVID-19. Clones were sequenced by immunoSEQ multiplex PCR, and TCRdb holds only the in-frame ones, with some missing. Of over 55,000 clones detected, approximately 92% appear once; the ten largest clones hold under 2.5%. CDR1 GTSNPN and CDR2 SVGIG come from the germline V gene (reference sequence). The CDR3 is 15 residues long. J lost 6 bases, V lost 0 bases, and 9 bases had no gene match. What was sequenced was peripheral blood. J is TRBJ2-7 and V is TRBV30; TRBD2 matches at 9 bases. The TCR comes from a man between 60 and 70 years old with acute or convalescent COVID-19. CDR3 sequence: CAWSVAPLAGTEQYF. CDR3 DNA: TGTGCCTGGAGTGTAGCCCCTCTAGCGGGGACCGAGCAGTACTTC.